The T cell receptor (beta chain) under discussion was sequenced for a study of metastatic and nonmetastatic thyroid tumors. Patients underwent thyroid surgery, and none had received any treatment before it. TCRdb re-called clones from the PCR reads using MiXCR. Among roughly 28,000 clones listed, 20% to 25% were seen once. Germline V gene data show CDR1 as DFQATT and CDR2 as SNEGSKA (reference sequence). This CDR3 contains 15 residues. V was clipped by 1 base and J by 5 bases; unmatched bases: 6. This clone was counted ten times or more. V usage is TRBV20-1 and J usage is TRBJ2-5; 11 positions agree with TRBD2. This TCR was recovered from a female donor with papillary thyroid cancer or a benign thyroid nodule (not recorded which). Some clones in this sample may be carry-over from other donors' samples. The source material was blood. CDR3 region: CSARGLAGSGETQYF. The CDR3, as DNA: TGCAGTGCTAGAGGACTAGCGGGATCTGGGGAGACCCAGTACTTC.